This T cell receptor (beta chain) was documented in a study of T-cell memory formation after mild COVID-19. General study points: CD4/CD8 balance characterized clones contracting day 15 to 85, and CD4+ skew characterized later expanders.

This clonotype occurred a few times. No antigen is known for it. This CDR3 has 12 amino acids. The germline V and J ends were trimmed by 7 bases and 3 bases, with 10 bases remaining between them. Germline loops: CDR1 SNHLY, CDR2 FYNNEI. TCRdb itself ran the 5' RACE reads through MiXCR, one entry per CDR3 protein. Among nearly 110,000 distinct CDR3 sequences listed, around an eighth were seen once. The chain carries TRBV2 and TRBJ2-7; no firm D call. The TCR comes from an adult woman who had mild COVID-19 (a few samples of this study predate the infection). Cell type and time point are not known. Source material: PBMCs or a T cell subset sorted from them (not recorded which). The CDR3 spells CASNLGNYEQYF. CDR3 nucleotide sequence: TGTGCCAGCAACTTAGGGAACTACGAGCAGTACTTC.